This T cell receptor beta chain was sequenced for a study of T cell repertoires in cytomegalovirus infection. About the study: The public TCR beta signatures pointed to both CMV infection and matching HLA type.

TCRdb ran MiXCR on the reads and lists one entry per CDR3 protein. This sample yields 350,000 to 550,000 distinct CDR3 sequences, of which roughly 30% are seen a single time; roughly an eighth belongs to the top ten. Study-wide points: The response measured ex vivo was dominated by TCR beta clonotypes (HLA-C-restricted and CMV-specific). Summed frequency of public TCR beta families distinguished CMV carriers with the relevant HLA.

On this clonotype: Antigen: not known. A clone one base away is much larger, so this may be a read error.

This receptor was taken from a human donor in good health (CMV status not recorded). Some clones in this sample may be carry-over from other donors' samples. Specimen: PBMCs.

The CDR3 here is CASSTLGTVNTEAFF. The CDR3 DNA follows: TGTGCCAGCAGCACCCTGGGGACGGTGAACACTGAAGCTTTCTTT. This chain uses TRBV7-8 with TRBJ1-1; D might be TRBD1 (5 bases). The CDR3 sequence is 15 residues long. V lost 5 bases, J lost 0 bases, and 13 bases lay in between. The germline V gene encodes CDR1 SGHVS and CDR2 FQNEAQ. Using reference TRBV7-8 and TRBJ1-1 for the parts outside the CDR3, the full variable domain is GAGVSQSPRYKVAKRGQDVALRCDPISGHVSLFWYQQALGQGPEFLTYFQNEAQLDKSGLPSDRFFAERPEGSVSTLKIQRTQQEDSAVYLCASSTLGTVNTEAFFGQGTRLTVV.